The source of this TCR beta chain is a study of CD8 T cells in ankylosing spondylitis. TCRdb reprocessed the 5' RACE reads with MiXCR, giving one entry per CDR3 protein. The sample lists 190,000 or so distinct CDR3 sequences; roughly 12% were seen once. The sequence was collected from a male donor with ankylosing spondylitis or in good health (not recorded which). What was sequenced was blood, either unsorted or a sorted T cell fraction (not recorded which).

CDR3 in DNA: TGTGCCAGCAGGGACAGTTCGGCAGATACGCAGTATTTT. This encodes CASRDSSADTQYF. This chain links TRBV2 with TRBJ2-3, with a weak D call TRBD1 (6 bases). Trimming stripped 6 bases from V and 4 bases from J, with 11 bases between. The CDR3 runs 13 residues. Germline loops: CDR1 SNHLY, CDR2 FYNNEI. Combining the CDR3 with reference TRBV2 and TRBJ2-3 gives the whole variable domain EPEVTQTPSHQVTQMGQEVILRCVPISNHLYFYWYRQILGQKVEFLVSFYNNEISEKSEIFDDQFSVERPDGSNFTLKIRSTKLEDSAMYFCASRDSSADTQYFGPGTRLTVL.